The 21 T cell receptor beta chains below come from one sample, sequenced in a study of T cells after yellow fever vaccination. TCRdb reanalysed the 5' RACE reads using MiXCR and keeps one entry per CDR3 protein. The sample holds about 340,000 distinct CDR3 sequences, approximately 9% seen once. The sample was PBMCs, taken on the day of the first yellow fever vaccination. These receptor sequences come from a man between 18 and 29 years old who received the YFV17D yellow fever vaccine.

With respect to this clonotype: Since a much larger clone is just one base distant, this may be a read error. This chain joins TRBV7-2 and TRBJ2-1; D ambiguous. CDR1 and CDR2 from the germline V gene are SGHTA and FQGNSA. This CDR3 region has 14 residues. In nucleotides, the CDR3 is TGTGCCATCAGCTTAATCCAGATTTCCAATGAGCAGTTCTTC. Protein sequence: CAISLIQISNEQFF.

This clonotype was seen ten or more times. As the CDR3 is not closed by the conserved phenylalanine or tryptophan, this likely results from a read error. Because the CDR3's place on the DNA is in doubt, the DNA is left out and the CDR3 is given as listed by TCRdb. This rearrangement joins TRBV15 to TRBJ2-1; the listed D gene, TRBD1, was not tested against the DNA. The CDR3 has 13 residues if both end residues are counted. Germline V lookup: CDR1 LNHNV, CDR2 YYDKDF (reference sequence). CDR3: CATSRNPRDTIVI.

The chain recombines TRBV12-3 or TRBV12-4 with TRBJ2-5; tentatively, D is TRBD2 (6 bases). V lost 3 bases and J 5 bases, leaving 19 bases between the germline ends. The CDR3 has 16 amino acids. The chain's CDR3 is CASSFRRVRQWETQYF. The CDR3 DNA is TGTGCCAGCAGTTTTAGGAGGGTGAGACAGTGGGAGACCCAGTACTTC.

DNA for the CDR3: TGTGCCAGCAGCTTTCGGGACAGGTCGGGGGAGACCCAGTACTTC. This encodes CASSFRDRSGETQYF. This sequence joins TRBV7-2 and TRBJ2-5; TRBD1 matches 8 bases. CDR1 and CDR2 (germline): SGHTA, FQGNSA. CDR3 size: 15 residues. V dropped 3 bases and J dropped 5; count of bases not matched to a gene: 8.

This clonotype was detected only a few times. The chain uses TRBV29-1 and TRBJ2-1; D call uncertain. The germline V gene has CDR1 SQVTM and CDR2 ANQGSEA. The CDR3 length is 11 residues. V shed 8 bases and J shed 6 bases, with 11 bases lying between them. The CDR3 DNA reads as TGCAGCCACGATATGAGCAATGAGCAGTTCTTC. This encodes CSHDMSNEQFF.

The chain has TRBV9 and TRBJ2-1; D remains unclear. Germline lookup yields CDR1 SGDLS and CDR2 YYNGEE. The V end lost 3 bases, the J end lost 0 bases, and 4 bases lay between the germline ends. The length of the CDR3 is 13 residues. This chain's CDR3 is CASSGNSYNEQFF. CDR3 DNA: TGTGCCAGCAGCGGGAACTCCTACAATGAGCAGTTCTTC.

The CDR3 DNA follows: TGTGCCAGCAATTACGGGACTAGCGGGGGGACAGATACGCAGTATTTT. Protein product: CASNYGTSGGTDTQYF. The chain links TRBV2 to TRBJ2-3; 15 bases map to TRBD2. J lost 3 bases, V lost 7 bases, and 5 bases had no gene match. CDR1 SNHLY and CDR2 FYNNEI come from the germline V gene. The CDR3 runs 16 residues.

The rearrangement joins TRBV20-1 to TRBJ2-7, with TRBD2 identical over 8 bases. J gave up 7 bases and V 7 bases, and 6 bases lay outside the gene matches. The germline gives CDR1 DFQATT, CDR2 SNEGSKA (reference sequence). The CDR3 sequence is 11 residues long. Here the CDR3 reads CSVGGAGEQYF. The CDR3 DNA reads as TGCAGTGTCGGGGGGGCCGGTGAGCAGTACTTC.

The sample holds a few counts of this clonotype. J is TRBJ1-6 and V is TRBV15; D unclear. With 5 bases removed from V and 5 bases from J, the gap between germline ends came to 10 bases. CDR3 length: 14 residues. Germline V gene lookup returns CDR1 LNHNV and CDR2 YYDKDF (reference sequence). The DNA of the CDR3 is TGTGCCACCAGCGCGGGCAGCCATAATTCACCCCTCCACTTT. Translating it yields CATSAGSHNSPLHF. The complete variable domain, with remaining parts taken from reference TRBV15 and TRBJ1-6, reads DAMVIQNPRYQVTQFGKPVTLSCSQTLNHNVMYWYQQKSSQAPKLLFHYYDKDFNNEADTPDNFQSRRPNTSFCFLDIRSPGLGDTAMYLCATSAGSHNSPLHFGNGTRLTVT.

There are many counts of this clonotype. The rearrangement joins TRBV7-2 to TRBJ1-4; D is uncertain. This CDR3 is built from 17 residues. Germline V gene data show CDR1 as SGHTA and CDR2 as FQGNSA. Trimming removed 0 bases at V and 0 bases at J, with 11 bases between. CDR3 sequence: CASSLAPQRATNEKLFF. CDR3 DNA: TGTGCCAGCAGCTTAGCCCCGCAGAGGGCAACTAATGAAAAACTGTTTTTT. The whole variable domain, filled in from reference TRBV7-2 and TRBJ1-4, reads GAGVSQSPSNKVTEKGKDVELRCDPISGHTALYWYRQSLGQGLEFLIYFQGNSAPDKSGLPSDRFSAERTGGSVSTLTIQRTQQEDSAVYLCASSLAPQRATNEKLFFGSGTQLSVL.

This clonotype has just a few counts. The chain employs TRBV20-1 and TRBJ2-7; D is possibly TRBD1 or TRBD2 (6 bases each). Germline V gives CDR1 DFQATT, CDR2 SNEGSKA (reference sequence). There are 12 residues in the CDR3. This CDR3 is CSAHSGAYEQYF. The CDR3 DNA reads as TGCAGCGCCCATTCGGGGGCGTACGAGCAGTACTTC.

The sample holds many counts of this clonotype. This chain connects TRBV27 to TRBJ2-7; 7 nucleotides agree with TRBD2. The CDR3 extends over 14 amino acids. CDR1 and CDR2 (germline): MNHEY, SMNVEV (reference sequence). Trimming took 3 bases from V and 0 from J; bases not matched to a gene: 2. As DNA, the CDR3 is TGTGCCAGCAGTTTTGGCGGGAGCTCCTACGAGCAGTACTTC. The encoded protein is CASSFGGSSYEQYF.

The chain links TRBV20-1 to TRBJ2-5; 7 nucleotides line up with TRBD2. This CDR3 region has 16 residues. Germline V gives CDR1 DFQATT, CDR2 SNEGSKA (reference sequence). J lost 5 bases, V lost 0 bases, and 12 bases had no gene match. The CDR3: CSARDVKGLGGETQYF. CDR3 nucleotide sequence: TGCAGTGCTAGAGATGTAAAAGGCCTCGGGGGGGAGACCCAGTACTTC.

This clonotype was observed many times. This chain connects TRBV5-1 to TRBJ2-7; D uncertain. The CDR3 is made up of 13 amino acids. The V gene's germline CDR1 is SGHRS and CDR2 YFSETQ. With 0 bases removed from V and 7 bases from J, the gap between germline ends came to 11 bases. As DNA, the CDR3 is TGCGCCAGCAGCTTGGAGCCCCTACTTGAGCAGTACGTC. Protein: CASSLEPLLEQYV.

The rearrangement uses TRBV7-8 and TRBJ1-2; TRBD1 aligns across 7 bases. V was pared by 6 bases and J by 4 bases, with 2 bases of the junction left unmatched. This CDR3 spans 12 amino acids. Germline lookup yields CDR1 SGHVS and CDR2 FQNEAQ. In DNA, the CDR3 is TGTGCCAGCAGTAGGGGGCTCTATGGCTACACCTTC. It encodes CASSRGLYGYTF. The full variable domain, with the rest looked up from reference TRBV7-8 and TRBJ1-2, is GAGVSQSPRYKVAKRGQDVALRCDPISGHVSLFWYQQALGQGPEFLTYFQNEAQLDKSGLPSDRFFAERPEGSVSTLKIQRTQQEDSAVYLCASSRGLYGYTFGSGTRLTVV.

In this sample, this clonotype turned up a few times. The genes are TRBV9 and TRBJ2-3; possible D gene TRBD1, 5 bases. V was pared by 0 bases and J by 4 bases, with 12 bases between. Germline V gene lookup returns CDR1 SGDLS and CDR2 YYNGEE. This CDR3 comprises 15 residues. The CDR3 here is CASSVDNRMADTQYF. CDR3 sequence (DNA): TGTGCCAGCAGCGTAGATAACAGGATGGCAGATACGCAGTATTTT.

A few counts support this clonotype. The chain combines TRBV7-2 with TRBJ2-5; TRBD2 agrees at 9 bases. The CDR3 is made up of 14 amino acids. Trimming removed 3 bases from V and 5 bases from J; junction bases left unmatched: 4. Looked up from germline, CDR1 is SGHTA and CDR2 is FQGNSA. The CDR3 loop reads CASSFSGGGETQYF. As DNA, the CDR3 is TGTGCCAGCAGCTTTAGCGGGGGAGGGGAGACCCAGTACTTC. Drawing the rest from reference TRBV7-2 and TRBJ2-5, the complete variable domain is GAGVSQSPSNKVTEKGKDVELRCDPISGHTALYWYRQSLGQGLEFLIYFQGNSAPDKSGLPSDRFSAERTGGSVSTLTIQRTQQEDSAVYLCASSFSGGGETQYFGPGTRLLVL.

The chain carries TRBV7-8 and TRBJ1-4, with 8 nucleotides matching TRBD1. CDR3 size: 17 residues. Germline V gene sequence: CDR1 SGHVS, CDR2 FQNEAQ. V lost 2 bases and J lost 3; bases outside the gene matches: 8. Written as DNA, the CDR3 is TGTGCCAGCAGCTTATCCAGGGGGCGCGAGTCTAATGAAAAACTGTTTTTT. This gives the protein CASSLSRGRESNEKLFF.

This clonotype has at least ten counts. The chain uses TRBV6-5 and TRBJ2-3, with 8 positions matching TRBD1. This CDR3 is 15 amino acids long. J gave up 0 bases and V 4 bases, and 3 bases lay outside the gene matches. In germline, CDR1 is MNHEY, CDR2 SVGAGI. In DNA form, the CDR3 reads TGTGCCAGCAGTTTGCACAGGGGGAGCACAGATACGCAGTATTTT. Its translation is CASSLHRGSTDTQYF.

This clonotype has a handful of counts. One end of the junction does not line up with germline, which may come from a read error. V is TRBV10-3 and J is TRBJ2-5, with 13 bases fitting TRBD2. Germline V gene data show CDR1 as ENHRY and CDR2 as SYGVKD. CDR3 size: 15 residues. CDR3 loop: CAISPNPGTSGVSHF. In DNA form, the CDR3 reads TGTGCCATCAGTCCTAACCCCGGGACTAGCGGGGTCAGTCACTTC.

The chain is built from TRBV18 and TRBJ1-5, with 11 bases lining up with TRBD1. The ends lost 6 bases at V and 6 bases at J; junction bases unmatched: 7. This CDR3 is built from 15 residues. The V gene's germline CDR1 is KGHSH and CDR2 LQKENI. The CDR3 loop reads CASSLGTGGGQPQHF. The DNA for the CDR3 is TGTGCCAGCTCCCTCGGGACAGGGGGAGGTCAGCCCCAGCATTTT.